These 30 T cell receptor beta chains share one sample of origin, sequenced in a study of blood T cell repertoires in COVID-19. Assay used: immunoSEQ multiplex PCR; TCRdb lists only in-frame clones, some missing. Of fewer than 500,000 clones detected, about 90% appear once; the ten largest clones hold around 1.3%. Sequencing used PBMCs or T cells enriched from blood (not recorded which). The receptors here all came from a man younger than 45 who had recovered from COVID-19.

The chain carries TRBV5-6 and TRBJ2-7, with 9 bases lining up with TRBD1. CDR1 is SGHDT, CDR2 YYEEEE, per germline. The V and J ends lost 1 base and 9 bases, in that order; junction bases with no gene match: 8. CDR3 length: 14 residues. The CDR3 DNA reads TGTGCCAGCAGCTTGATTTCCGGGACAGGGAGGCAGTACTTC. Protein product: CASSLISGTGRQYF.

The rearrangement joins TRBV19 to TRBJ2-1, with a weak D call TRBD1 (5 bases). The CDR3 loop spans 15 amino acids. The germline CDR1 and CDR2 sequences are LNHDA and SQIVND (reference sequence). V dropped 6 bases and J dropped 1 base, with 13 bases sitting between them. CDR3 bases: TGTGCCAGTAGCCCCGACAGTTCATCCTACAATGAGCAGTTCTTC. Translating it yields CASSPDSSSYNEQFF.

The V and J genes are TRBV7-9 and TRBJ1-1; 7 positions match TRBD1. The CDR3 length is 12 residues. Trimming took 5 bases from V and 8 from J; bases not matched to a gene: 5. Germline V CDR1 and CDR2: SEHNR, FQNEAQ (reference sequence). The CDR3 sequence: CASSIGTAEAFF. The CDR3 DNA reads TGTGCCAGCAGCATCGGGACAGCAGAAGCTTTCTTT.

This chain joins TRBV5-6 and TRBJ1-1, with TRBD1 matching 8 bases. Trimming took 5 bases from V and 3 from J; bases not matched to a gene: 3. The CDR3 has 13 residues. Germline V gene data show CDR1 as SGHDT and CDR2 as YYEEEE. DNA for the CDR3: TGTGCCAGCAGGAGGACAGGGTACACTGAAGCTTTCTTT. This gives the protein CASRRTGYTEAFF.

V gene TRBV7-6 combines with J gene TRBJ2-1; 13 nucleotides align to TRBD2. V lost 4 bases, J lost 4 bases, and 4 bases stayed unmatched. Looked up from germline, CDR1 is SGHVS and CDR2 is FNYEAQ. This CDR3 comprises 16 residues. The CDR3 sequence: CASSWTSGGDYNEQFF. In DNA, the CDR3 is TGTGCCAGCAGCTGGACTAGCGGGGGAGATTACAATGAGCAGTTCTTC.

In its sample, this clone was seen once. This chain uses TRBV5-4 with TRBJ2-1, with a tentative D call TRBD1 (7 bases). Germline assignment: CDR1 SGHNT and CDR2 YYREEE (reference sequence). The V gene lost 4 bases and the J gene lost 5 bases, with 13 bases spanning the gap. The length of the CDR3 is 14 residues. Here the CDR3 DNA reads TGTGCCAGCAGCAGGGGGGACAGAGACAATGAGCAGTTCTTC. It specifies CASSRGDRDNEQFF. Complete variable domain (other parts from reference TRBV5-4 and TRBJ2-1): ETGVTQSPTHLIKTRGQQVTLRCSSQSGHNTVSWYQQALGQGPQFIFQYYREEENGRGNFPPRFSGLQFPNYSSELNVNALELDDSALYLCASSRGDRDNEQFFGPGTRLTVL.

CDR3 residues: CASSVQLPKETQYF. The CDR3, as DNA: TGTGCCAGCAGTGTCCAACTACCCAAAGAGACCCAGTACTTC. The chain links TRBV2 to TRBJ2-5; D gene ambiguous. The CDR3 runs 14 residues. V was trimmed by 4 bases and J by 3 bases, leaving 12 bases between them. Germline-derived CDR1 and CDR2 are SNHLY and FYNNEI.

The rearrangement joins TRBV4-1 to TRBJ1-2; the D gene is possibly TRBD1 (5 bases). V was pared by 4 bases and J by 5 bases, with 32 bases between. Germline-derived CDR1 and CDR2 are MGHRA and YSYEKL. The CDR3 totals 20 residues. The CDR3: CASSPTRLNGGGDTKYGYTF. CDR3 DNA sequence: TGCGCCAGCAGCCCCACCCGCTTAAACGGGGGGGGTGATACGAAATATGGCTACACCTTC.

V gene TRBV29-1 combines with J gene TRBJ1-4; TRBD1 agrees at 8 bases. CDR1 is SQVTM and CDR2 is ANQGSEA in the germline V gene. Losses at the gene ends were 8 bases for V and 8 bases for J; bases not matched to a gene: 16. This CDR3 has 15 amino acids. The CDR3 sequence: CSIGGEAGGFEKLFF. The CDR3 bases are TGCAGCATTGGGGGTGAGGCAGGGGGCTTCGAAAAACTGTTTTTT.

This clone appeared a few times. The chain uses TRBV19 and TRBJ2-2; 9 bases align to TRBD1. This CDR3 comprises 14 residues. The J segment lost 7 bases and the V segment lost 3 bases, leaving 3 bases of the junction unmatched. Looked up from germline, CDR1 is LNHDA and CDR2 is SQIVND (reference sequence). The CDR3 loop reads CASSIGQGFGELFF. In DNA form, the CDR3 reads TGTGCCAGTAGTATTGGACAGGGGTTCGGGGAGCTGTTTTTT. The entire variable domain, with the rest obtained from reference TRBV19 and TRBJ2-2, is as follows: DGGITQSPKYLFRKEGQNVTLSCEQNLNHDAMYWYRQDPGQGLRLIYYSQIVNDFQKGDIAEGYSVSREKKESFPLTVTSAQKNPTAFYLCASSIGQGFGELFFGEGSRLTVL.

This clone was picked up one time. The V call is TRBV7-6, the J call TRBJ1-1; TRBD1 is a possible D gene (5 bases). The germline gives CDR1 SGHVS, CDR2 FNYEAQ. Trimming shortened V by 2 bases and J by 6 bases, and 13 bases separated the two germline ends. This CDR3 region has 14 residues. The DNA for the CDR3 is TGTGCCAGCAGCTTATTTTCTCCGGGGGCTGAAGCTTTCTTT. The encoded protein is CASSLFSPGAEAFF.

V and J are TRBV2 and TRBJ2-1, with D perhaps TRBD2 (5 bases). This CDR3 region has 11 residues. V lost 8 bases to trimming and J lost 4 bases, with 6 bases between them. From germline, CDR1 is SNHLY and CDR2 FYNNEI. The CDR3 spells CASPGYNEQFF. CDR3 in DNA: TGTGCCAGCCCGGGGTACAATGAGCAGTTCTTC.

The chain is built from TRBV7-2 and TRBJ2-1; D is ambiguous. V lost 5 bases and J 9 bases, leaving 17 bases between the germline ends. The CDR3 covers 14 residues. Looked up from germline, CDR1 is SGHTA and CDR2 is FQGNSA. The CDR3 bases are TGTGCCAGCAGCGATCCGGGTCTCGGCGGTGAGCAGTTCTTC. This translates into CASSDPGLGGEQFF. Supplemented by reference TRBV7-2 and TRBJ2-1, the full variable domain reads GAGVSQSPSNKVTEKGKDVELRCDPISGHTALYWYRQSLGQGLEFLIYFQGNSAPDKSGLPSDRFSAERTGGSVSTLTIQRTQQEDSAVYLCASSDPGLGGEQFFGPGTRLTVL.

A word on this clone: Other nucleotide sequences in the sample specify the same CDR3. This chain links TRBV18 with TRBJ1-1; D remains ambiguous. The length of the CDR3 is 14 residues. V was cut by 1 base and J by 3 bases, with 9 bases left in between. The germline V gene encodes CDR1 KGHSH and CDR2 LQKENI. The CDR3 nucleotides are TGTGCCAGCTCACCACAGGGCGGGGACACTGAAGCTTTCTTT. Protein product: CASSPQGGDTEAFF.

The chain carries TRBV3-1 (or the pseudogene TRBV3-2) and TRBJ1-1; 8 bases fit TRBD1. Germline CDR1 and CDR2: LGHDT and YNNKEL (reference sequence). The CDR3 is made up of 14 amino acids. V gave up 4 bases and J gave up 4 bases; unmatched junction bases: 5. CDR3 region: CASSPGQVGTEAFF. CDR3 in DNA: TGTGCCAGCAGCCCGGGACAGGTAGGCACTGAAGCTTTCTTT.

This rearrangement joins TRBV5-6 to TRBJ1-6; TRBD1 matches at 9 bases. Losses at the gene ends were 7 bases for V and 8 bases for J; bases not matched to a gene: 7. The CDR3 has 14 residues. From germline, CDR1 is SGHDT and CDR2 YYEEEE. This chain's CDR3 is CASSSGTGYSPLHF. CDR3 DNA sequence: TGTGCCAGCTCGTCCGGGACAGGGTATTCACCCCTCCACTTT.

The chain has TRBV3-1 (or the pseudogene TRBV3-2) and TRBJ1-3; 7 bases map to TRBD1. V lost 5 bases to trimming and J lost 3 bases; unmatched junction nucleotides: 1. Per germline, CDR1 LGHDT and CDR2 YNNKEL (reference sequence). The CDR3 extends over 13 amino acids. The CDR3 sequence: CASSDRVGNTIYF. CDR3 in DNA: TGTGCCAGCAGCGACAGGGTTGGAAACACCATATATTTT.

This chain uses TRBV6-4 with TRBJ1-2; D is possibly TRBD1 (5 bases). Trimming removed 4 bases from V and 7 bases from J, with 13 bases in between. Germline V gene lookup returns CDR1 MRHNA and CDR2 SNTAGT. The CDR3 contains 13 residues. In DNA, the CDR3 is TGTGCCAGCAGTGTGGGGCAGGGTTTTGGCTACACCTTC. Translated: CASSVGQGFGYTF.

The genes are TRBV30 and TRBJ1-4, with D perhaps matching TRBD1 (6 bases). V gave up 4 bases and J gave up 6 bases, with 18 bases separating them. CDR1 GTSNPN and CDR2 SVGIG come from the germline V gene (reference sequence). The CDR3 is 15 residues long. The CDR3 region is CAWNQRGGRDEKLFF. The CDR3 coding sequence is TGTGCCTGGAACCAACGCGGGGGCAGGGATGAAAAACTGTTTTTT. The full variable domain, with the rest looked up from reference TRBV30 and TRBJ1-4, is SQTIHQWPATLVQPVGSPLSLECTVEGTSNPNLYWYRQAAGRGLQLLFYSVGIGQISSEVPQNLSASRPQDRQFILSSKKLLLSDSGFYLCAWNQRGGRDEKLFFGSGTQLSVL.

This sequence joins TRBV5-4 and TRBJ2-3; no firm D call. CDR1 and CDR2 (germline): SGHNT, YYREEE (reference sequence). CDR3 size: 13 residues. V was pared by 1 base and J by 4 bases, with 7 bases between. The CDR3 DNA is TGTGCCAGCAGCTTGAGGCAGGCAGATACGCAGTATTTT. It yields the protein CASSLRQADTQYF.

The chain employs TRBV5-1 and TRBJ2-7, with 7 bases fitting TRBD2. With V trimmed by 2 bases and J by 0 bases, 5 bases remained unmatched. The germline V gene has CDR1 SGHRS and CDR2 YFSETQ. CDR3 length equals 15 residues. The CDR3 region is CASSLAGRTSYEQYF. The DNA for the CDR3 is TGCGCCAGCAGCTTAGCGGGGCGGACCTCCTACGAGCAGTACTTC. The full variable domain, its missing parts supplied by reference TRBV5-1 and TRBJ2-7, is KAGVTQTPRYLIKTRGQQVTLSCSPISGHRSVSWYQQTPGQGLQFLFEYFSETQRNKGNFPGRFSGRQFSNSRSEMNVSTLELGDSALYLCASSLAGRTSYEQYFGPGTRLTVT.

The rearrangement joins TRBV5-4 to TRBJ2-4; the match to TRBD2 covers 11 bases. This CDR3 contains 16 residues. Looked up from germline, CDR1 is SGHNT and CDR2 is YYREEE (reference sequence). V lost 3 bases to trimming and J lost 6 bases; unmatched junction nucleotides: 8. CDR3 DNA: TGTGCCAGCAGCTCCGTGACTAGCGGGGCTGTAAACATTCAGTACTTC. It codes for CASSSVTSGAVNIQYF.

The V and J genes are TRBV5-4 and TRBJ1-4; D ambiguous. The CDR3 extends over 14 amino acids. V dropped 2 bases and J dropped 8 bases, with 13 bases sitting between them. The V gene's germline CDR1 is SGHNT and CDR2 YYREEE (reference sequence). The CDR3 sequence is CASSFRLGDEKLFF. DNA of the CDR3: TGTGCCAGCAGCTTCCGACTGGGTGACGAAAAACTGTTTTTT.

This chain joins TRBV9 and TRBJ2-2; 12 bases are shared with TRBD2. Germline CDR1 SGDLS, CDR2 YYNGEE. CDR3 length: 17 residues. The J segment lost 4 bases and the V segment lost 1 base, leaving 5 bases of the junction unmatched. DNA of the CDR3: TGTGCCAGCAGCGTACCTAGCGGGGGGGCTCGCACCGGGGAGCTGTTTTTT. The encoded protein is CASSVPSGGARTGELFF.

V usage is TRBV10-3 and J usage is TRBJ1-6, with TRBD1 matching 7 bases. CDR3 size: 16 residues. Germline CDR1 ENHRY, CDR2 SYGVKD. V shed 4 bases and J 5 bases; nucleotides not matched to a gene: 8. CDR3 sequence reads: CAISAWGQKNNSPLHF. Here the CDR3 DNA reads TGTGCCATCAGTGCCTGGGGACAGAAGAATAATTCACCCCTCCACTTT.

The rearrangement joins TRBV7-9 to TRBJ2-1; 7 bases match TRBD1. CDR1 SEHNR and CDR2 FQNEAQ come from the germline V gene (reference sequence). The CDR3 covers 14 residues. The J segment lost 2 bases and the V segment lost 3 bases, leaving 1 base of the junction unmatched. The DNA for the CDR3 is TGTGCCAGCAGCTTGACAGGGACCTACAATGAGCAGTTCTTC. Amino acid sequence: CASSLTGTYNEQFF.

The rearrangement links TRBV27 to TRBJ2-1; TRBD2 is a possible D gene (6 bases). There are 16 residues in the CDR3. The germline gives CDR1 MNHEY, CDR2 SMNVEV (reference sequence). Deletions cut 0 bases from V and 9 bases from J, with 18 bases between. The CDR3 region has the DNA TGTGCCAGCAGTTTATCCGGGACGGCGGGACCGGGTGAGCAGTTCTTC. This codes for CASSLSGTAGPGEQFF.

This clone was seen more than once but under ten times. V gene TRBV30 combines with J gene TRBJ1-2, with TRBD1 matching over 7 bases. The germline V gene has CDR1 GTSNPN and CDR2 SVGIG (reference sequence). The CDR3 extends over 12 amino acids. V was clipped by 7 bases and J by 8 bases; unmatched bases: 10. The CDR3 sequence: CAFSRGYEGYTF. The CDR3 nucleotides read TGTGCCTTTAGCAGGGGGTACGAGGGCTACACCTTC.

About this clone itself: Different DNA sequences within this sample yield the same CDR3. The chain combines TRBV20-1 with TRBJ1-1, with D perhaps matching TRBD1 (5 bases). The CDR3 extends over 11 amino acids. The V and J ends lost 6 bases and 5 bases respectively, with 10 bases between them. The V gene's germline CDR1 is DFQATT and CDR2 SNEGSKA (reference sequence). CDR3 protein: CSAPRGTEAFF. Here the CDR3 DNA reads TGCAGTGCCCCACGGGGGACTGAAGCTTTCTTT.

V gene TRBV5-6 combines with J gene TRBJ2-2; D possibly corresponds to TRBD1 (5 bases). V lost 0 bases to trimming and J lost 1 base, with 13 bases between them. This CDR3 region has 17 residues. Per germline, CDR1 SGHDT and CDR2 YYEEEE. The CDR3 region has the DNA TGTGCCAGCAGCTTGGACATACGGACATTGAACACCGGGGAGCTGTTTTTT. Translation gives CASSLDIRTLNTGELFF.